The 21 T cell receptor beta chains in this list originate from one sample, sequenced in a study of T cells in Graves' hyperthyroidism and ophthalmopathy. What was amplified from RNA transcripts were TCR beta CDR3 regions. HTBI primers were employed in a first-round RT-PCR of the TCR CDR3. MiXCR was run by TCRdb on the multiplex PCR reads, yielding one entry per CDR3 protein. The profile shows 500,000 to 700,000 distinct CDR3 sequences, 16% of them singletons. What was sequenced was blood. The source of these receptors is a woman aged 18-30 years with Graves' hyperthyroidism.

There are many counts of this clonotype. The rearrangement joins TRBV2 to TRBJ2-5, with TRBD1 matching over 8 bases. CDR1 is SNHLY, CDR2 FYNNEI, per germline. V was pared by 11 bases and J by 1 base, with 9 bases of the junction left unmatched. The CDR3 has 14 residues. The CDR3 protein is CASQGEMGQETQYF. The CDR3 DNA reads TGTGCCTCACAGGGGGAGATGGGCCAAGAGACCCAGTACTTC.

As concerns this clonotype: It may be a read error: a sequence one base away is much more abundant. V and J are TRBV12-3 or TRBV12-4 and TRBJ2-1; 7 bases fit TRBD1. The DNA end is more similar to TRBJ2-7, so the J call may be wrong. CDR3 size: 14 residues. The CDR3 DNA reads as TGTGCCAGCAGTAGACAGGGTAAACACAATGAGCAGTACTTC. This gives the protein CASSRQGKHNEQYF.

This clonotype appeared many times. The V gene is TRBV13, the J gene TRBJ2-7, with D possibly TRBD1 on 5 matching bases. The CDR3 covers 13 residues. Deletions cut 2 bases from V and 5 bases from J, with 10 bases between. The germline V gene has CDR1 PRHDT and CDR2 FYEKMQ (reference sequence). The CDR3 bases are TGTGCCAGCAGCTTATTAGGGGTCCACGAGCAGTACTTC. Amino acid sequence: CASSLLGVHEQYF.

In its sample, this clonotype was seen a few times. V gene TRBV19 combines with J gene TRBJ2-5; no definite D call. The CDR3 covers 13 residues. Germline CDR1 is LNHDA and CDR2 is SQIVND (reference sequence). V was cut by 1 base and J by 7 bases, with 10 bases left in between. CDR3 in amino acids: CASSIAGRRTQYF. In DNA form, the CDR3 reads TGTGCCAGTAGTATAGCAGGTCGGAGGACCCAGTACTTC.

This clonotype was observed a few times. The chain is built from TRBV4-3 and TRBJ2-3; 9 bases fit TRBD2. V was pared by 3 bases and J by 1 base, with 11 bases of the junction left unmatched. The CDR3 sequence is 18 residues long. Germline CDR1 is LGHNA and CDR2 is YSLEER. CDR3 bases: TGCGCCAGCAGCCAGGAGAAAATTAGCGGGGGTCGCACAGATACGCAGTATTTT. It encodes CASSQEKISGGRTDTQYF.

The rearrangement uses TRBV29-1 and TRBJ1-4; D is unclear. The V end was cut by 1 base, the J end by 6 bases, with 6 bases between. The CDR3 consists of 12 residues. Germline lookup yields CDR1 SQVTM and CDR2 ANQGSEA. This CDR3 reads CSVEAGDEKLFF. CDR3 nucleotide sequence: TGCAGCGTTGAAGCGGGAGATGAAAAACTGTTTTTT.

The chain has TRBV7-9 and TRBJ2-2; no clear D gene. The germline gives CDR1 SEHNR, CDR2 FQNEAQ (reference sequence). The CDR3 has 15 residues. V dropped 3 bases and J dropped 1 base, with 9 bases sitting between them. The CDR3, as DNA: TGTGCCAGCAGCTTGCACTCAATGAACACCGGGGAGCTGTTTTTT. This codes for CASSLHSMNTGELFF.

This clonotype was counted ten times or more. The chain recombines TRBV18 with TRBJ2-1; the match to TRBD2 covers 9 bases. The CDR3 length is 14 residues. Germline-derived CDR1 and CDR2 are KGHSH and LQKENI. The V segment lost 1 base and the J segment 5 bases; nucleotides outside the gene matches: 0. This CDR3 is CASSPLAGDNEQFF. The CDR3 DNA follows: TGTGCCAGCTCACCACTAGCGGGAGACAATGAGCAGTTCTTC.

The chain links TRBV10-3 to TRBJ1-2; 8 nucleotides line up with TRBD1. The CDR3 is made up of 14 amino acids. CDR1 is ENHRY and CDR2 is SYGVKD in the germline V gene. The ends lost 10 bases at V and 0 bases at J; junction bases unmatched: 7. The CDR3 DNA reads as TGTGCCACCAACATACAGGGGGCTAACTATGGCTACACCTTC. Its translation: CATNIQGANYGYTF.

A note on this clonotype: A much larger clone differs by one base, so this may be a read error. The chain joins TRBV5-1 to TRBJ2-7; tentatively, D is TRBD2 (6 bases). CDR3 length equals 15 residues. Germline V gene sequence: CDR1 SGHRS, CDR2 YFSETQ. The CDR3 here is CASSSWDFISHEQYF. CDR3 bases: TGCGCCAGCAGCTCCTGGGACTTTATCTCCCACGAGCAGTACTTC. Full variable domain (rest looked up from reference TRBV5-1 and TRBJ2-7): KAGVTQTPRYLIKTRGQQVTLSCSPISGHRSVSWYQQTPGQGLQFLFEYFSETQRNKGNFPGRFSGRQFSNSRSEMNVSTLELGDSALYLCASSSWDFISHEQYFGPGTRLTVT.

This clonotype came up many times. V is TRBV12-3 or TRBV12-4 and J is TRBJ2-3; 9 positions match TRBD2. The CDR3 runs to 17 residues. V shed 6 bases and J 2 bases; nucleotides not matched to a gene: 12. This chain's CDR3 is CASSPIGREGLTDTQYF. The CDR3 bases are TGTGCCAGCAGCCCGATTGGGCGGGAGGGCCTCACAGATACGCAGTATTTT.

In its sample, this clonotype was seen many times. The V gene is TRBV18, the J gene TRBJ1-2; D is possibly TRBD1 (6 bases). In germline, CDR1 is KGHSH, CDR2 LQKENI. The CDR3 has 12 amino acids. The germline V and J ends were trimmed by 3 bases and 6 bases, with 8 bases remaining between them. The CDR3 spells CASSPGGHGYTF. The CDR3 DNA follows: TGTGCCAGCTCACCTGGGGGGCATGGCTACACCTTC.

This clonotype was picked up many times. The CDR3 bases are TGTGCCAGCAGAACAGGTCCACAAGAGACCCAGTACTTC. Its translation is CASRTGPQETQYF. The chain combines TRBV12-3 or TRBV12-4 with TRBJ2-5; D might be TRBD1 (5 bases). V was shortened by 6 bases and J by 2 bases, with 10 bases between the two germline ends. CDR3 size: 13 residues.

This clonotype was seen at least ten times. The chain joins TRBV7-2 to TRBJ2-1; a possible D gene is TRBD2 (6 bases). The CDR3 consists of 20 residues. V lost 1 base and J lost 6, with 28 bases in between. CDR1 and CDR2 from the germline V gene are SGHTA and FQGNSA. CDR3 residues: CASSLDRRGGPVAYGNEQFF. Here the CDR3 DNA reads TGTGCCAGCAGCTTAGATCGGCGGGGCGGGCCTGTAGCGTATGGCAATGAGCAGTTCTTC.

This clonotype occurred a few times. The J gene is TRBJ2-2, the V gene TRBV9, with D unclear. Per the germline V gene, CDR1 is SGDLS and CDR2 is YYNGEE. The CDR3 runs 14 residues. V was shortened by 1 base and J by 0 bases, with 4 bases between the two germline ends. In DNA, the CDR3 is TGTGCCAGCAGCGTAAATACGAACACCGGGGAGCTGTTTTTT. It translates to CASSVNTNTGELFF. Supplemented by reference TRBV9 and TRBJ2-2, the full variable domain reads DSGVTQTPKHLITATGQRVTLRCSPRSGDLSVYWYQQSLDQGLQFLIQYYNGEERAKGNILERFSAQQFPDLHSELNLSSLELGDSALYFCASSVNTNTGELFFGEGSRLTVL.

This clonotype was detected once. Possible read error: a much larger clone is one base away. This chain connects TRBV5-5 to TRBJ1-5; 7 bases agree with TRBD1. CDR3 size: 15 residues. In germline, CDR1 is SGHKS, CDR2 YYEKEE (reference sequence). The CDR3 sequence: CASSLRQGRNQPRHF. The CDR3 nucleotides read TGTGCCAGCAGCCTCCGACAGGGAAGGAATCAGCCCCGGCATTTT.

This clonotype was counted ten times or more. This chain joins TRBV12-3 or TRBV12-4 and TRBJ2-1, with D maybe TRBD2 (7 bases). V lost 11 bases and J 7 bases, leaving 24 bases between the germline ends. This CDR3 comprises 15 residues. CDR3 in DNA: TGTGCCTCCACAGGGCTCAGCGGGACTAATAATGAGCAGTTCTTC. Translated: CASTGLSGTNNEQFF.

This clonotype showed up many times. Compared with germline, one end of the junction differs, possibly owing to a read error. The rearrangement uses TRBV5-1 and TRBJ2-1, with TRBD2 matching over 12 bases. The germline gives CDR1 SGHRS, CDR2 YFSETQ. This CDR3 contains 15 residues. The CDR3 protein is CASSPGLAGYNEQFF. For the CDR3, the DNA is TGTGCCAGCTCACCGGGACTAGCGGGTTACAATGAGCAGTTCTTC.

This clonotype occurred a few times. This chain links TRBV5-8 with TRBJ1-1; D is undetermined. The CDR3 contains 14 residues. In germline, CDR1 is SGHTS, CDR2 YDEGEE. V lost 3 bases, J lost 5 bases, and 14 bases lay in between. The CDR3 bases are TGTGCCAGCAGCTCCCATACCGTCCGGACTGAAGCTTTCTTT. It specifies CASSSHTVRTEAFF.

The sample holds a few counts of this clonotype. The CDR3: CAISESARGGTEAFF. The DNA of the CDR3 is TGTGCCATCAGTGAGTCGGCCAGGGGCGGCACTGAAGCTTTCTTT. The chain employs TRBV10-3 and TRBJ1-1, with D possibly TRBD1 on 6 matching bases. The CDR3 length is 15 residues. CDR1 ENHRY and CDR2 SYGVKD come from the germline V gene. Trimming removed 0 bases at V and 4 bases at J, with 12 bases between.

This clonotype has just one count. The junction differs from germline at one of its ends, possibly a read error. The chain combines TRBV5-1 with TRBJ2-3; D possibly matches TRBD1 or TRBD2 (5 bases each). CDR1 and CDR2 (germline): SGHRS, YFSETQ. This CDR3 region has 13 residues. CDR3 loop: CASNGIQGDTQYF. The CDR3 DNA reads TGTGCCAGCAACGGGATTCAGGGAGATACGCAGTATTTT.